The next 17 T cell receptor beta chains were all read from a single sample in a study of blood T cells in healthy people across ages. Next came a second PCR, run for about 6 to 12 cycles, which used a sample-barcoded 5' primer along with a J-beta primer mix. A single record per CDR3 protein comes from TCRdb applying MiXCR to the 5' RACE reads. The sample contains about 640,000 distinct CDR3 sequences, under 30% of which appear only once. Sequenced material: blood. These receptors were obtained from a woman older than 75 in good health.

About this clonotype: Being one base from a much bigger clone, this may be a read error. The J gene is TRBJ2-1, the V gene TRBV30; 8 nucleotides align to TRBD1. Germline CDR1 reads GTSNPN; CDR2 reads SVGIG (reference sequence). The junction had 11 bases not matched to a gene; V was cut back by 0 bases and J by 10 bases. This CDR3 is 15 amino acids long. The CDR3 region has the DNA TGTGCCTGGAGTGTACGGTCAGGGGGCGCCGGCGAGCAGTTCTTC. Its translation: CAWSVRSGGAGEQFF.

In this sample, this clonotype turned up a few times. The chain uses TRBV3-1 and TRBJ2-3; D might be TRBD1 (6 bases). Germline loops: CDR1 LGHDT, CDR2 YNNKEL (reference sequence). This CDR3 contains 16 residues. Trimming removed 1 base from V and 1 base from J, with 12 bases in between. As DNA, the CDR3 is TGTGCCAGCAGCCAAGGAGAGGGGGATGGCACAGATACGCAGTATTTT. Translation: CASSQGEGDGTDTQYF.

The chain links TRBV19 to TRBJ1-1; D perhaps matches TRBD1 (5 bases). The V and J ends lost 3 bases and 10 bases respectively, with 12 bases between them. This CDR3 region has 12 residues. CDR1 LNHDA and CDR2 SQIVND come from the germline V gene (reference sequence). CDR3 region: CASSIGGSGAFF. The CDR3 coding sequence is TGTGCCAGTAGTATTGGGGGGTCTGGAGCTTTCTTT.

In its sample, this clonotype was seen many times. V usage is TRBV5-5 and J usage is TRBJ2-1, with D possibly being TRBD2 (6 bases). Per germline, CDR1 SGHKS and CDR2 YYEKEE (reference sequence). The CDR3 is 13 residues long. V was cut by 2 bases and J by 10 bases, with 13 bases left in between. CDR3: CASSLTDRGEQFF. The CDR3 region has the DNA TGTGCCAGCAGCTTAACTGACCGGGGGGAGCAGTTCTTC.

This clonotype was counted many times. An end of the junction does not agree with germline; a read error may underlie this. For the CDR3, the DNA is TGTGCCAGCAGTTACGGAACCTATAGCAATCAGCCCCAGCATTTT. This sequence encodes CASSYGTYSNQPQHF. The rearrangement uses TRBV5-1 and TRBJ1-5; D is uncertain. Germline-derived CDR1 and CDR2 are SGHRS and YFSETQ. The length of the CDR3 is 15 residues.

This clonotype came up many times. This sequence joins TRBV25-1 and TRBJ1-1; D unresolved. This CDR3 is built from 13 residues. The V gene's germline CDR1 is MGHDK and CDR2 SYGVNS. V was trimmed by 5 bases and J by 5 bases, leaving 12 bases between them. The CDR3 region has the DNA TGTGCCAGCAGTTTGGCAGCCAGGACTGAAGCTTTCTTT. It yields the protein CASSLAARTEAFF.

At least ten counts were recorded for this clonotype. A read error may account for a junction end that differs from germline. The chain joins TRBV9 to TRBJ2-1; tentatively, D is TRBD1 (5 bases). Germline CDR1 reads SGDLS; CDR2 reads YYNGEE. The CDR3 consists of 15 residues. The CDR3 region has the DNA TGTGCCAGCAGCTCAGGGATTAGTGCCTACGATGAGCAGTTCTTC. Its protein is CASSSGISAYDEQFF. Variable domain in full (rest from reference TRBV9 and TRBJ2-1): DSGVTQTPKHLITATGQRVTLRCSPRSGDLSVYWYQQSLDQGLQFLIQYYNGEERAKGNILERFSAQQFPDLHSELNLSSLELGDSALYFCASSSGISAYDEQFFGPGTRLTVL.

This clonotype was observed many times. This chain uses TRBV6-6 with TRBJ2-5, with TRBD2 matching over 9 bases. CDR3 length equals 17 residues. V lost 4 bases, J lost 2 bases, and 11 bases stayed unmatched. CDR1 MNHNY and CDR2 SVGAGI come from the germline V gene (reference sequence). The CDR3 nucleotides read TGTGCCAGCAGTTCCGCACACGTAGCGGGGGAGCAAGAGACCCAGTACTTC. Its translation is CASSSAHVAGEQETQYF.

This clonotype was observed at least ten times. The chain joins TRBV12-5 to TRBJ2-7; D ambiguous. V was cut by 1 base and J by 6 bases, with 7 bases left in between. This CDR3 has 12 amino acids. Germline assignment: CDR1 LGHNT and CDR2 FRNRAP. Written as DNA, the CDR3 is TGTGCTAGTGGTTTGGGATTGGGCGAGCAGTACTTC. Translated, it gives CASGLGLGEQYF. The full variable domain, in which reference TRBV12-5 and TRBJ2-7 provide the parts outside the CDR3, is DARVTQTPRHKVTEMGQEVTMRCQPILGHNTVFWYRQTMMQGLELLAYFRNRAPLDDSGMPKDRFSAEMPDATLATLKIQPSEPRDSAVYFCASGLGLGEQYFGPGTRLTVT.

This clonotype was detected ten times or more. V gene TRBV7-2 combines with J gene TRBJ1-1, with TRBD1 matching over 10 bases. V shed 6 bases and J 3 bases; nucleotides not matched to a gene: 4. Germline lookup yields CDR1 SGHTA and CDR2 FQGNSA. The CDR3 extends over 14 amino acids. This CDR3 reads CASRPGTGDTEAFF. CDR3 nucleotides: TGTGCCAGCAGGCCCGGGACAGGGGACACTGAAGCTTTCTTT. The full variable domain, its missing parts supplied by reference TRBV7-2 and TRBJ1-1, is GAGVSQSPSNKVTEKGKDVELRCDPISGHTALYWYRQSLGQGLEFLIYFQGNSAPDKSGLPSDRFSAERTGGSVSTLTIQRTQQEDSAVYLCASRPGTGDTEAFFGQGTRLTVV.

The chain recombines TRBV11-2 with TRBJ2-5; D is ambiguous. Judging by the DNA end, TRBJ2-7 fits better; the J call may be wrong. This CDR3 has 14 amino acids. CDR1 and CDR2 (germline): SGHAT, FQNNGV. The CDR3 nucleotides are TGTGCCAGCAGCTTAGCTTTTGGAGCCTCCGAGCAGTACTTC. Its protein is CASSLAFGASEQYF.

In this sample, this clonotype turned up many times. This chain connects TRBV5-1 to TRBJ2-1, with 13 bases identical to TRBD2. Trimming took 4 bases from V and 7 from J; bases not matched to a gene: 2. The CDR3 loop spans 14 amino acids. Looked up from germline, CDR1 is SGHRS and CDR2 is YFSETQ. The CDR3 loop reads CASSPTSGGNEQFF. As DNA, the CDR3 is TGCGCCAGCAGCCCGACTAGCGGGGGGAATGAGCAGTTCTTC.

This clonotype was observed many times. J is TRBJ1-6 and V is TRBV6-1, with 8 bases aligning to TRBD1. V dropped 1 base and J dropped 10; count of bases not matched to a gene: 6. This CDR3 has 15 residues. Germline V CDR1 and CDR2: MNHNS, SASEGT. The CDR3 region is CASSEVPGGGSPLHF. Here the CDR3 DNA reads TGTGCCAGCAGTGAAGTTCCAGGGGGCGGATCACCCCTCCACTTT.

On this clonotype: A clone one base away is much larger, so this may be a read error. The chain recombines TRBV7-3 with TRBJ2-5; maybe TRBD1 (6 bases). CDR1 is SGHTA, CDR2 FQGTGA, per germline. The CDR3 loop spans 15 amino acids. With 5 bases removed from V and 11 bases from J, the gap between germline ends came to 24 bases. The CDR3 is CASSPSRGVKNEQYF. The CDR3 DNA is TGTGCCAGCAGCCCGAGCAGGGGAGTAAAGAATGAGCAGTACTTC.

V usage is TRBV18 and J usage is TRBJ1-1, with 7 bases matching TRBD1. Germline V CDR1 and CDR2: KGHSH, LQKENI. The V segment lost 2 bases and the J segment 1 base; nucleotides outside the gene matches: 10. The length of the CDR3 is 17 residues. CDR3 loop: CASSPMTPGGTNTEAFF. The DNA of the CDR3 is TGTGCCAGCTCACCAATGACGCCAGGGGGGACGAACACTGAAGCTTTCTTT.

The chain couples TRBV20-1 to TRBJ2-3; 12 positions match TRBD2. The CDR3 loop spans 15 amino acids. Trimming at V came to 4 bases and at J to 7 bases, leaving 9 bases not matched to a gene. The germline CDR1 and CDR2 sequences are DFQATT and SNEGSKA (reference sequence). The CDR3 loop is CSATSSGGAGNTQYF. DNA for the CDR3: TGCAGTGCTACTTCTAGCGGGGGGGCGGGAAATACGCAGTATTTT.

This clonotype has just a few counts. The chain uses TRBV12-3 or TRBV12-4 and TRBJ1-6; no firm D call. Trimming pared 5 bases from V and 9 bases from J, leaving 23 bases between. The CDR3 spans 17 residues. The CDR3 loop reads CASSRRHQLSYSSPLHF. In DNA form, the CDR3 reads TGTGCCAGCAGTCGACGACACCAACTCTCCTACAGTTCACCCCTCCACTTT.